These 5 T cell receptor beta chains came from one sample sequenced in a study of T cells expressing NK-cell markers. TCRdb re-called the 5' RACE reads, yielding one record per CDR3 amino acid sequence without DNA. Its listing shows 440,000 or so distinct CDR3 sequences. Source material: blood T cells: a sorted CD56 or NKG2C T cell subset, CD4+ or CD8+ T cells, or bulk PBMC T cells (not recorded which). The source is a woman between 18 and 75 years old in good health.

The V call is TRBV14, the J call TRBJ2-5; checking the TCRdb D call of TRBD1 is not possible without DNA. The CDR3 spans 15 residues. The germline V gene has CDR1 SGHDN and CDR2 FVKESK. The CDR3 here is CASSLSQGNQETQYF.

This chain joins TRBV7-9 and TRBJ2-1; TCRdb lists TRBD2, though no DNA is available to test this call. Germline CDR1 and CDR2: SEHNR and FQNEAQ (reference sequence). This CDR3 region has 16 residues. The CDR3 protein is CASSLSSGELGNEQFF.

The gene calls are TRBV6-5 and TRBJ1-4. Germline V lookup: CDR1 MNHEY, CDR2 SVGAGI. CDR3 length equals 17 residues. CDR3 sequence reads: CASSYSETGGINEKLFF.

This chain uses TRBV27 with TRBJ2-3; TCRdb's D call of TRBD1 is untestable without DNA. The CDR3 consists of 15 residues. Germline V gene lookup returns CDR1 MNHEY and CDR2 SMNVEV (reference sequence). The CDR3 sequence: CASSLVQGAQDTQYF.

This chain uses TRBV5-1 with TRBJ2-7; the TCRdb call, TRBD1, lacks DNA for checking. CDR3 length equals 14 residues. Germline values: CDR1 SGHRS, CDR2 YFSETQ. The CDR3: CASSVATGNYEQYF.